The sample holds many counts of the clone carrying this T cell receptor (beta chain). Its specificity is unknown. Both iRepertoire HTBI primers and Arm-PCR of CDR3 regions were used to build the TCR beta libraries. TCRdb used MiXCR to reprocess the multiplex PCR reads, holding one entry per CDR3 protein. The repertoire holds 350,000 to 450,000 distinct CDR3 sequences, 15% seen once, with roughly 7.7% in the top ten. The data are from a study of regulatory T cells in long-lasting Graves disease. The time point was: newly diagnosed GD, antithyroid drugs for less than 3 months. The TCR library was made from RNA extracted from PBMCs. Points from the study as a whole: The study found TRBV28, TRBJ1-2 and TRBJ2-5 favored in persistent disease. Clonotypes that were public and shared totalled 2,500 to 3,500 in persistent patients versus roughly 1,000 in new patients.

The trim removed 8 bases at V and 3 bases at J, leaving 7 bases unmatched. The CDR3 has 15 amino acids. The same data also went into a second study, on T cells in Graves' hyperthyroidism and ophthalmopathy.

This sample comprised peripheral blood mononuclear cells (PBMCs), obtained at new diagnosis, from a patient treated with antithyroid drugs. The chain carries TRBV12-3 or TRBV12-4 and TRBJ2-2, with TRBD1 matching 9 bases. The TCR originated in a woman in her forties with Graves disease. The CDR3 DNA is TGTGCCAGCGGGACCGGGACAGGGCACACCGGGGAGCTGTTTTTT. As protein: CASGTGTGHTGELFF.